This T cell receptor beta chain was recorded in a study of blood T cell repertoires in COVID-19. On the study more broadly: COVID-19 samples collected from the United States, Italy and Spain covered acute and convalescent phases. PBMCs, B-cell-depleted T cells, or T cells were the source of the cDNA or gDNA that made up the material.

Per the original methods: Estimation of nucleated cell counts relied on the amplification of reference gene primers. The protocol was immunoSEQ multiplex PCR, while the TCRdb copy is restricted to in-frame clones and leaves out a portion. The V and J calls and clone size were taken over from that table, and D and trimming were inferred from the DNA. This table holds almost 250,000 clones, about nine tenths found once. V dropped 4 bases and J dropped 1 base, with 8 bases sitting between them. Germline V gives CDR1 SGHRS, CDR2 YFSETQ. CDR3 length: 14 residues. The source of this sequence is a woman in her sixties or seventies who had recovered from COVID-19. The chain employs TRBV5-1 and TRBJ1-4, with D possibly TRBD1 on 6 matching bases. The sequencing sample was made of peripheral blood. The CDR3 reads CASSPTGTNEKLFF. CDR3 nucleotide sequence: TGCGCCAGCAGCCCGACAGGAACTAATGAAAAACTGTTTTTT.